The 12 T cell receptor beta chains reported below all come from one sample, sequenced in a study of immune heterogeneity within non-small cell lung tumors. Multiplex PCR amplified TCR beta CDR3 with 32 V and 13 J primers. TCRdb analysed the multiplex PCR reads with MiXCR anew, one entry per CDR3 protein. The sample lists 8,500 to 13,000 distinct CDR3 sequences; roughly 26% were seen once. The starting template was genomic DNA from bulk tumor, 550 to 700 ng per sample. From each primary tumor, several far-apart biopsies were obtained during surgery. Their non-small cell lung cancer was newly diagnosed and untreated, and the patients underwent curative surgery. Sequencing input: lung tumor tissue. Receptors were obtained from a man aged 45 to 65 with non-small cell lung cancer.

On this clonotype: Just one base apart from a much larger clone, this may be a read error. The chain carries TRBV20-1 and TRBJ2-7; possibly TRBD1 for D (7 bases). CDR3 length: 14 residues. Trimming cost V 4 bases and J 6 bases, with 19 bases left between them. Per the germline V gene, CDR1 is DFQATT and CDR2 is SNEGSKA (reference sequence). CDR3 nucleotide sequence: TGCAGTGCTACAGATACCCAGGGGGAGGTCGAGCAGTACTTC. Its protein product is CSATDTQGEVEQYF.

In this sample, this clonotype turned up a few times. The chain recombines TRBV28 with TRBJ2-5; 7 bases align to TRBD2. Germline trimming cut 7 bases from V and 4 bases from J; bases unmatched to any gene: 9. This CDR3 has 14 amino acids. Germline CDR1 reads MDHEN; CDR2 reads SYDVKM. The CDR3 protein is CASIMGGRLETQYF. The CDR3, as DNA: TGTGCCAGCATCATGGGGGGGAGGTTAGAGACCCAGTACTTC.

This clonotype appeared a few times. This chain uses TRBV11-2 with TRBJ1-2; TRBD1 agrees at 9 bases. This CDR3 is 14 amino acids long. V dropped 5 bases and J dropped 8; count of bases not matched to a gene: 9. Germline CDR1 reads SGHAT; CDR2 reads FQNNGV. The CDR3 loop reads CASSPSGQGYGYTF. CDR3 in DNA: TGTGCCAGCAGCCCCTCGGGACAGGGCTACGGCTACACCTTC. Using reference TRBV11-2 and TRBJ1-2 for the parts outside the CDR3, the full variable domain is EAGVAQSPRYKIIEKRQSVAFWCNPISGHATLYWYQQILGQGPKLLIQFQNNGVVDDSQLPKDRFSAERLKGVDSTLKIQPAKLEDSAVYLCASSPSGQGYGYTFGSGTRLTVV.

Regarding this clonotype: A much bigger clone sits one base away, suggesting this may be a read error. CDR3 DNA: TGTGCCAGCAGTAGCGGGGGGGCTGTCAATGAGGAGTTCTTC. Protein product: CASSSGGAVNEEFF. The V gene is TRBV28, the J gene TRBJ2-1; 10 bases fit TRBD2. Germline values: CDR1 MDHEN, CDR2 SYDVKM. The CDR3 loop spans 14 amino acids.

The V and J genes are TRBV2 and TRBJ2-5; maybe TRBD1 (5 bases). The CDR3 is 14 amino acids. The germline V gene encodes CDR1 SNHLY and CDR2 FYNNEI. Trimming cost V 4 bases and J 1 base, with 10 bases left between them. CDR3 residues: CASSVGQGQETQYF. DNA for the CDR3: TGTGCCAGCAGTGTAGGCCAGGGCCAAGAGACCCAGTACTTC. The entire variable domain, with the rest obtained from reference TRBV2 and TRBJ2-5, is as follows: EPEVTQTPSHQVTQMGQEVILRCVPISNHLYFYWYRQILGQKVEFLVSFYNNEISEKSEIFDDQFSVERPDGSNFTLKIRSTKLEDSAMYFCASSVGQGQETQYFGPGTRLLVL.

Many counts were recorded for this clonotype. The chain joins TRBV19 to TRBJ2-6, with 11 positions matching TRBD1. Germline V gene lookup returns CDR1 LNHDA and CDR2 SQIVND (reference sequence). V lost 4 bases, J lost 0 bases, and 2 bases stayed unmatched. The CDR3 sequence is 17 residues long. CDR3 protein: CASSKDRGLSGANVLTF. In DNA, the CDR3 is TGTGCCAGTAGTAAGGACAGGGGGCTCTCTGGGGCCAACGTCCTGACTTTC.

This clonotype was observed many times. CDR3 amino acids: CASTGGSLDEQYF. DNA for the CDR3: TGTGCCAGCACGGGGGGCAGTCTTGACGAGCAGTACTTC. The V gene is TRBV6-1, the J gene TRBJ2-7; D might be TRBD2 (7 bases). The V end was cut by 7 bases, the J end by 5 bases, with 15 bases between. CDR3 size: 13 residues. Germline V gene data show CDR1 as MNHNS and CDR2 as SASEGT.

V gene TRBV3-1 combines with J gene TRBJ1-6; D remains ambiguous. The V gene lost 8 bases and the J gene lost 8 bases, with 10 bases spanning the gap. Germline CDR1 and CDR2: LGHDT and YNNKEL (reference sequence). CDR3 length: 12 residues. This CDR3 reads CASGHGYSPLHF. The CDR3 coding sequence is TGTGCCAGCGGTCATGGGTATTCACCCCTCCACTTT.

By share, this clonotype ranks as medium-sized. The gene calls are TRBV18 and TRBJ1-6; 7 nucleotides match TRBD1. The V segment lost 4 bases and the J segment 7 bases; nucleotides outside the gene matches: 4. The CDR3 runs 14 residues. Germline CDR1 is KGHSH and CDR2 is LQKENI. The CDR3 loop reads CASSRQGANSPLHF. The CDR3 region has the DNA TGTGCCAGCTCACGACAGGGCGCGAATTCACCCCTCCACTTT.

By sample fraction, this clonotype is medium-sized. In DNA form, the CDR3 reads TGCAGTGCCCCGACACTACAGAATGAGCAGTTCTTC. As protein: CSAPTLQNEQFF. The chain uses TRBV20-1 and TRBJ2-1; D not resolved. Germline V gene sequence: CDR1 DFQATT, CDR2 SNEGSKA (reference sequence). The CDR3 contains 12 residues. V lost 6 bases and J 7 bases, leaving 13 bases between the germline ends.

Turning to this clonotype: A single base separates this from a much larger clone, so it may be a read error. The V call is TRBV3-1, the J call TRBJ1-6; tentative D call: TRBD1 (6 bases). Trimming shortened V by 1 base and J by 9 bases, and 13 bases separated the two germline ends. The CDR3 consists of 15 residues. Germline CDR1 and CDR2: LGHDT and YNNKEL (reference sequence). DNA of the CDR3: TGTGCCAGCAGCCAAGCACAGGGAGCTTTTTCACCCCTCCACTTT. Its translation: CASSQAQGAFSPLHF.

By its share, this clonotype is medium-sized. The chain is built from TRBV7-3 and TRBJ2-7, with D hard to call. V gave up 0 bases and J gave up 3 bases, with 0 bases separating them. CDR3 size: 11 residues. Germline V lookup: CDR1 SGHTA, CDR2 FQGTGA. The CDR3, as DNA: TGTGCCAGCAGCTTAACCTACGAGCAGTACTTC. It is translated as CASSLTYEQYF. Together with reference TRBV7-3 and TRBJ2-7, the CDR3 gives the full variable domain: GAGVSQTPSNKVTEKGKYVELRCDPISGHTALYWYRQSLGQGPEFLIYFQGTGAADDSGLPNDRFFAVRPEGSVSTLKIQRTERGDSAVYLCASSLTYEQYFGPGTRLTVT.